These 14 T cell receptor beta chains share one sample of origin, sequenced in a study of CD8 T cells in Susac syndrome. Reverse transcription of about 0.45 to 1 ug RNA was carried out with random hexamers. Using its own MiXCR run on the immunoSEQ multiplex PCR reads, TCRdb lists one record per CDR3 protein. Among fewer than 350,000 distinct CDR3 sequences, about 91% were seen once, and the ten largest hold about 0.07%. Sequences were obtained from CD4+ T cells from PBMCs. These receptors all stem from a human donor with multiple sclerosis.

The rearrangement uses TRBV18 and TRBJ1-1; 10 bases match TRBD1. The V gene's germline CDR1 is KGHSH and CDR2 LQKENI. The CDR3 spans 15 residues. V trimming: 6 bases; J trimming: 3 bases; junction bases outside the gene matches: 7. The CDR3 reads CASSVTGTGDTEAFF. In nucleotides, the CDR3 is TGTGCCAGCTCCGTAACCGGGACAGGGGACACTGAAGCTTTCTTT.

V gene TRBV18 combines with J gene TRBJ2-3; 8 bases agree with TRBD2. The length of the CDR3 is 14 residues. Germline CDR1 KGHSH, CDR2 LQKENI. With V trimmed by 4 bases and J by 5 bases, 5 bases remained unmatched. CDR3 in DNA: TGTGCCAGCTCACGAGCGGGGGCAGAAGATACGCAGTATTTT. It is translated as CASSRAGAEDTQYF.

The V call is TRBV5-1, the J call TRBJ1-6, with TRBD1 identical over 7 bases. This CDR3 is built from 16 residues. CDR1 SGHRS and CDR2 YFSETQ come from the germline V gene. After removal of 4 bases from V and 0 bases from J, the junction contained 4 bases not matched to a gene. CDR3 bases: TGCGCCAGCAGCCGGGACAGTAGCTCCTATAATTCACCCCTCCACTTT. This codes for CASSRDSSSYNSPLHF.

This rearrangement joins TRBV24-1 to TRBJ2-6; D unclear. Germline V gene lookup returns CDR1 KGHDR and CDR2 SFDVKD. This CDR3 contains 12 residues. Trimming cost V 6 bases and J 4 bases, with 3 bases left between them. The CDR3 DNA is TGTGCCACCAGTAGGGGGGCCAACGTCCTGACTTTC. Protein sequence: CATSRGANVLTF.

This chain joins TRBV6-1 and TRBJ2-3; D is tentatively TRBD1 or TRBD2 (6 bases each). This CDR3 is 16 amino acids long. V lost 7 bases and J 1 base, leaving 18 bases between the germline ends. Germline V gene data show CDR1 as MNHNS and CDR2 as SASEGT. This chain's CDR3 is CASTLEGGLGTDTQYF. CDR3 sequence (DNA): TGTGCCAGCACCCTCGAAGGGGGGCTGGGCACAGATACGCAGTATTTT.

V is TRBV5-6 and J is TRBJ2-6, with 8 bases fitting TRBD2. With V trimmed by 5 bases and J by 3 bases, 16 bases remained unmatched. Looked up from germline, CDR1 is SGHDT and CDR2 is YYEEEE. There are 19 residues in the CDR3. The CDR3, as DNA: TGTGCCAGCAGGCCTCTGACTAGCGCATACGGGTTTGGGGCCAACGTCCTGACTTTC. Amino acids: CASRPLTSAYGFGANVLTF.

The chain combines TRBV12-3 or TRBV12-4 with TRBJ2-7, with D possibly matching TRBD2 (5 bases). Trimming removed 5 bases at V and 2 bases at J, with 13 bases between. This CDR3 region has 14 residues. CDR3 sequence: CASSQYTGTYEQYF. DNA for the CDR3: TGTGCCAGCAGTCAATATACCGGGACCTACGAGCAGTACTTC.

A single count supports this clonotype. The chain combines TRBV3-1 with TRBJ1-2; D is unclear. V was shortened by 1 base and J by 6 bases, with 6 bases between the two germline ends. Germline V lookup: CDR1 LGHDT, CDR2 YNNKEL (reference sequence). This CDR3 has 12 residues. CDR3 coding DNA: TGTGCCAGCAGCCAAGCGGGCCATGGCTACACCTTC. Its protein is CASSQAGHGYTF.

The J gene is TRBJ2-7, the V gene TRBV3-1, with D perhaps assigned TRBD1 or TRBD2 (5 bases each). Trimming took off 0 bases at V and 1 base at J, with 10 bases between the two ends. This CDR3 region has 15 residues. Per the germline V gene, CDR1 is LGHDT and CDR2 is YNNKEL (reference sequence). CDR3 nucleotide sequence: TGTGCCAGCAGCCAAGACCGGGGCCCTTCCTACGAGCAGTACTTC. Its translation is CASSQDRGPSYEQYF.

The chain carries TRBV24-1 and TRBJ1-1; unclear D gene. Germline values: CDR1 KGHDR, CDR2 SFDVKD. The V end was cut by 5 bases, the J end by 1 base, with 13 bases between. This CDR3 is built from 15 residues. Written as DNA, the CDR3 is TGTGCCACCAGTGTCAGGTCCAGGTGGAACACTGAAGCTTTCTTT. This sequence encodes CATSVRSRWNTEAFF.

J is TRBJ2-3 and V is TRBV10-3, with TRBD2 matching over 7 bases. The V segment lost 3 bases and the J segment 0 bases; nucleotides outside the gene matches: 6. The CDR3 runs 16 residues. Germline CDR1 reads ENHRY; CDR2 reads SYGVKD. The CDR3 bases are TGTGCCATCAGTGACCCGACGCGGGGGAGCACAGATACGCAGTATTTT. Translation: CAISDPTRGSTDTQYF.

The J gene is TRBJ2-2, the V gene TRBV18; perhaps TRBD2 as D (5 bases). Trimming cost V 6 bases and J 7 bases, with 9 bases left between them. CDR1 is KGHSH, CDR2 LQKENI, per germline. This CDR3 has 12 amino acids. The CDR3 nucleotides are TGTGCCAGCTCGACCGGAGGCGGGGAGCTGTTTTTT. Protein: CASSTGGGELFF.

The chain combines TRBV5-1 with TRBJ2-7; D gene ambiguous. V was clipped by 1 base and J by 0 bases, with 17 bases between them. Germline assignment: CDR1 SGHRS and CDR2 YFSETQ. CDR3 length: 17 amino acids. The CDR3 is CASSLRRSPGDSYEQYF. Written as DNA, the CDR3 is TGCGCCAGCAGCTTGAGGCGGTCGCCTGGCGACTCCTACGAGCAGTACTTC.

The chain joins TRBV7-9 to TRBJ2-1; no clear D gene. CDR3 length equals 15 residues. V was clipped by 4 bases and J by 0 bases, with 10 bases between them. CDR1 SEHNR and CDR2 FQNEAQ come from the germline V gene (reference sequence). The CDR3 spells CASSSTQSSYNEQFF. Here the CDR3 DNA reads TGTGCCAGCAGCTCCACTCAGAGCTCCTACAATGAGCAGTTCTTC.